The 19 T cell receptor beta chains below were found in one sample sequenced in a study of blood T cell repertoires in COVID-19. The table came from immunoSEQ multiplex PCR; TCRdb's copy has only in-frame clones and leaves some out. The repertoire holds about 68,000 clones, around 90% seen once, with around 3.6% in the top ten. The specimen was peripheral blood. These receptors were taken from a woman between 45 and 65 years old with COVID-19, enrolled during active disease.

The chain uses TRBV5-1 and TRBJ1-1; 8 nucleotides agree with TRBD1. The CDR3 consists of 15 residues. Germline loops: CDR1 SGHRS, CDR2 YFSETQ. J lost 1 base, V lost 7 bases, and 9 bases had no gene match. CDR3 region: CASATSGTGNTEAFF. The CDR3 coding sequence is TGCGCCAGCGCCACGTCCGGGACAGGGAACACTGAAGCTTTCTTT.

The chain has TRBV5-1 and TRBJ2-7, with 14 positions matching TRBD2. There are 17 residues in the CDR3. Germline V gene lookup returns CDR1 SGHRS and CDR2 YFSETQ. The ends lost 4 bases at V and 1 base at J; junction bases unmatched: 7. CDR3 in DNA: TGCGCCAGCAGCGAGGGACTAGCGGGAGTAGGTTCCTACGAGCAGTACTTC. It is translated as CASSEGLAGVGSYEQYF. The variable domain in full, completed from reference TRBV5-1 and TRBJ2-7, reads KAGVTQTPRYLIKTRGQQVTLSCSPISGHRSVSWYQQTPGQGLQFLFEYFSETQRNKGNFPGRFSGRQFSNSRSEMNVSTLELGDSALYLCASSEGLAGVGSYEQYFGPGTRLTVT.

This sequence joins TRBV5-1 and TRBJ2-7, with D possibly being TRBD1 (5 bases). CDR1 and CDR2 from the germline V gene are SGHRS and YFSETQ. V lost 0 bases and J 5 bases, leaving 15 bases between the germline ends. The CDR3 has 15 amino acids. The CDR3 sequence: CASSLAAPGFDEQYF. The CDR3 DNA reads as TGCGCCAGCAGCTTGGCGGCGCCAGGGTTCGACGAGCAGTACTTC.

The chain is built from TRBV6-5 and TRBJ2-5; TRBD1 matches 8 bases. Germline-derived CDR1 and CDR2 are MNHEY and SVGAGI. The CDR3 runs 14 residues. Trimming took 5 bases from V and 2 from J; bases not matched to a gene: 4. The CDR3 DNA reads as TGTGCCAGCAGTAATTGGGACAGGCAAGAGACCCAGTACTTC. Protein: CASSNWDRQETQYF.

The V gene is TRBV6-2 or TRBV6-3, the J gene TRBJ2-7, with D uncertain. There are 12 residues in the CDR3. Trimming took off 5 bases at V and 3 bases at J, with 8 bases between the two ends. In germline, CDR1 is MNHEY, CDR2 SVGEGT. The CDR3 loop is CASSPGFYEQYF. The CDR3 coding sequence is TGTGCCAGCAGTCCAGGTTTCTACGAGCAGTACTTC.

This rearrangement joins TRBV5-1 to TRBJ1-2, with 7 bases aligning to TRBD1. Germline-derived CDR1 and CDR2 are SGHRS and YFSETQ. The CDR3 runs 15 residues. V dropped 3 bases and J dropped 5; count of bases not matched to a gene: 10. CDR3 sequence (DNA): TGCGCCAGCAGCTACCGCCCCGGGACAGAATATGGCTACACCTTC. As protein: CASSYRPGTEYGYTF.

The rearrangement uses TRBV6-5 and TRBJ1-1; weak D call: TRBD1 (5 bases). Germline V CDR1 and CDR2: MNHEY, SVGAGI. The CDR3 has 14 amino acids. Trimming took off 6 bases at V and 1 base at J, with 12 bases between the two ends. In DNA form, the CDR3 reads TGTGCCAGCAGCCCGACAGTCCGGAACACTGAAGCTTTCTTT. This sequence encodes CASSPTVRNTEAFF.

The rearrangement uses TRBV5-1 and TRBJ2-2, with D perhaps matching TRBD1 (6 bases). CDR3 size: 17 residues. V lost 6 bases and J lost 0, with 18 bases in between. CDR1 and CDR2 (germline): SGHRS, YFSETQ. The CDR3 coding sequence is TGCGCCAGCACCAGAATAGGACAGATTACGAACACCGGGGAGCTGTTTTTT. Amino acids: CASTRIGQITNTGELFF. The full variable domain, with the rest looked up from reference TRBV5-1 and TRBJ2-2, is KAGVTQTPRYLIKTRGQQVTLSCSPISGHRSVSWYQQTPGQGLQFLFEYFSETQRNKGNFPGRFSGRQFSNSRSEMNVSTLELGDSALYLCASTRIGQITNTGELFFGEGSRLTVL.

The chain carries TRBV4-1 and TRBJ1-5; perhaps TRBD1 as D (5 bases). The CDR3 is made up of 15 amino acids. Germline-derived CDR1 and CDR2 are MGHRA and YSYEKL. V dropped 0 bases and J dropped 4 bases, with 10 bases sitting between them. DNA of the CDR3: TGCGCCAGCAGCCAAGATCCAGGACAAAATCAGCCCCAGCATTTT. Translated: CASSQDPGQNQPQHF.

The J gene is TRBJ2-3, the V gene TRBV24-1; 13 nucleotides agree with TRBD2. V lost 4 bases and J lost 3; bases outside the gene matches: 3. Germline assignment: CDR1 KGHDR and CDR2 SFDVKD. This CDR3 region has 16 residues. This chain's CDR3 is CATSERTSGRTDTQYF. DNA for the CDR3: TGTGCCACCAGTGAAAGGACTAGCGGGAGAACAGATACGCAGTATTTT.

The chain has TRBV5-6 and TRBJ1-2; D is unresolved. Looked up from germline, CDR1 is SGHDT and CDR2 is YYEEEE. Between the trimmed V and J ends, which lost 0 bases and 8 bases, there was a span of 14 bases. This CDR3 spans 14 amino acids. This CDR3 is CASSLGRSIGGYTF. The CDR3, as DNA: TGTGCCAGCAGCTTGGGGAGATCGATTGGGGGCTACACCTTC.

The CDR3 is CASSFVDRVHEQYF. The DNA of the CDR3 is TGTGCCAGCAGTTTTGTGGACAGGGTCCACGAGCAGTACTTC. The V and J genes are TRBV27 and TRBJ2-7; 8 bases line up with TRBD1. Trimming took 3 bases from V and 5 from J; bases not matched to a gene: 6. This CDR3 contains 14 residues. Per germline, CDR1 MNHEY and CDR2 SMNVEV (reference sequence).

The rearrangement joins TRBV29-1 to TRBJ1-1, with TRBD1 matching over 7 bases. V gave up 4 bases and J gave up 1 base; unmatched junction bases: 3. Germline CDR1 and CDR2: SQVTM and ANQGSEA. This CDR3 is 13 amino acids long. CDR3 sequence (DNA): TGCAGCGTTGGGACAGGACGGAACACTGAAGCTTTCTTT. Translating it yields CSVGTGRNTEAFF.

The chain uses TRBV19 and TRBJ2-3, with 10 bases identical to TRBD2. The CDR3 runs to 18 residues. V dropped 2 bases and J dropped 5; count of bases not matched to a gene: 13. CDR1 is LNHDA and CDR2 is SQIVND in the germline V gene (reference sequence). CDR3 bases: TGTGCCAGTAGTATACCCTCCACCTCTAGCGGGAGTGGAGATACGCAGTATTTT. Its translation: CASSIPSTSSGSGDTQYF.

The CDR3 DNA reads TGCAGCGCCGAGGCGGAAAGCTCCTACGAGCAGTACTTC. The encoded protein is CSAEAESSYEQYF. This sequence joins TRBV29-1 and TRBJ2-7, with D unresolved. CDR1 is SQVTM, CDR2 ANQGSEA, per germline. Trimming removed 7 bases from V and 0 bases from J, with 13 bases in between. This CDR3 comprises 13 residues.

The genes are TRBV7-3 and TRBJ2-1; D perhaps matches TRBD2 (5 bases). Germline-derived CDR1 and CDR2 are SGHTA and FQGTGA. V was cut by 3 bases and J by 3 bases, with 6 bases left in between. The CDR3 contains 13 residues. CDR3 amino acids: CASSFGLYNEQFF. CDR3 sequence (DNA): TGTGCCAGCAGCTTCGGACTCTACAATGAGCAGTTCTTC.

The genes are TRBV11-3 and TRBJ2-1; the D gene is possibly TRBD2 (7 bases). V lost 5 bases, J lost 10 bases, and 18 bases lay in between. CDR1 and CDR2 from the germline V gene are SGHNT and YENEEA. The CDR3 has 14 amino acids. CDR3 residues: CASSTYREGGEQFF. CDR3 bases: TGTGCCAGCAGCACATACAGGGAGGGAGGGGAGCAGTTCTTC.

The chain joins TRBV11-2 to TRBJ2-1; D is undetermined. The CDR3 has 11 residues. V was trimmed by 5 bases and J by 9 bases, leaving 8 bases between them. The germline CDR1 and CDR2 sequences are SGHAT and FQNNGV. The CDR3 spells CASSPTFEQFF. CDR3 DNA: TGTGCCAGCAGCCCCACTTTTGAGCAGTTCTTC. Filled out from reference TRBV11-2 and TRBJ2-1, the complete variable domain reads EAGVAQSPRYKIIEKRQSVAFWCNPISGHATLYWYQQILGQGPKLLIQFQNNGVVDDSQLPKDRFSAERLKGVDSTLKIQPAKLEDSAVYLCASSPTFEQFFGPGTRLTVL.

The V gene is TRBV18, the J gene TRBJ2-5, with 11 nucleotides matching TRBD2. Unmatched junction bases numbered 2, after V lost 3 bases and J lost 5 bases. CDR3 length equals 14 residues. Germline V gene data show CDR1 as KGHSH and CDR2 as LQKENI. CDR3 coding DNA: TGTGCCAGCTCACCCCTAGCGGGAGGCGAGACCCAGTACTTC. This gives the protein CASSPLAGGETQYF.